This T cell receptor beta chain was documented in a study of shared clonotypes between healthy human individuals. As handled by the study authors: Junction-only sequences without quality scores were provided by ImmunoSEQ, so filtering was different. Profiling relied on immunoSEQ multiplex PCR, and the TCRdb table lists in-frame clones only, not all of them. V, J and clone size are those of that table, while D and trimming were read from the DNA. This table holds about 2.3 million clones, roughly 90% found once. CDR3 length: 11 amino acids. V lost 6 bases and J 4 bases, leaving 7 bases between the germline ends. Germline V gene sequence: CDR1 SQVTM, CDR2 ANQGSEA.

The rearrangement links TRBV29-1 to TRBJ2-1, with no clear D. The sample comprised naive CD4+ T cells from PBMCs. Sample subset: CD45RA+ positively selected. The receptor comes from a man in his late teens or twenties in good health. Some clones in this sample may be carry-over from other donors' samples. CDR3 nucleotides: TGCAGCGTCCCCACATACAATGAGCAGTTCTTC. Protein: CSVPTYNEQFF.